This TCR beta chain appears in the sequencing data of a study of blood T cell repertoires in COVID-19 (TCRdb year 2020). Background on the whole study: Samples covering the acute and convalescent phases of COVID-19 were provided by collaborators in the United States, Italy and Spain. Where available, HLA class I and class II types were taken from metadata supplied by the sample provider and were not determined by assay-based typing. The repertoires were released in a freely available public database meant as a resource for research on the immune response to SARS-CoV-2. The prospective study material was composed of cDNA or gDNA derived from T cells, B-cell-depleted T cells, or PBMCs. The dataset comprised deeply sampled blood TCRbeta repertoires from subjects exposed to, actively infected with, or recovered from COVID-19. The sample metadata nearly always contained a de-identified subject ID, COVID-19 status, age in years and sex. The samples were drawn from two sources: the first 160 participants of the ongoing ImmuneRACE study, and fewer than 1,500 subjects contributed by 6 global collaborators.

The immunoSEQ Assay, a bias-controlled multiplex PCR, was used to amplify TCRbeta CDR3 regions from genomic DNA. Processing in the source paper ran as follows. The number of nucleated cells in each sample was estimated by amplification of reference gene primers within the assay. Sequence reads were collapsed and filtered to measure the absolute abundance of every unique TCRbeta CDR3 rearrangement. For each sample, productive Simpson clonality was calculated as the square root of Simpson's diversity index across productive rearrangements. What TCRdb holds here is the immuneACCESS table cut down to in-frame rearrangements. Part of the clones is not present; checked against another copy, under half of the missing clones reflect an unresolved V gene, and the others are unexplained. V and J calls and clone size come straight from that table; D and trimming were deduced from the DNA. Present in this sample are about 200,000 clones, roughly 82% of which were seen just once. 4.5% to 6.5% of the sample belongs to the ten largest clones.

Concerning this clone itself: The antigen it binds to is not known. No base qualities exist here, and no much larger clone lies one base off it.

Participants in the prospective study were aged roughly 18 to 90 years, lived in about two dozen United States geographic areas, and enrolled through a virtual design. In the prospective study, cohorts were assigned on the basis of participant-reported clinical history obtained from a screening survey and a study questionnaire. In the prospective study, whole blood, serum and a nasopharyngeal or oropharyngeal swab were collected from each participant by mobile phlebotomists. Additional blood draws and questionnaires over an approximately 2-month period could optionally be provided by prospective study participants. Before DNA extraction, prospective study blood samples were shipped either frozen or at room temperature. What the study reported, not specific to this receptor: The amount of clinical and demographic metadata varied by source and participant and was provided uncurated.

The receptor comes from a woman aged 55-75 years with acute COVID-19. The sequencing input was PBMCs or T cells enriched from blood (not recorded which).

The nucleotide sequence is TGTGCCAGCAGCCTAACCGACGGAGCGAATACGCAGTATTTT. This codes for CASSLTDGANTQYF. Recombination joined TRBV3-1 (or the pseudogene TRBV3-2) with TRBJ2-3; no confident D gene assignment can be made. V is shortened by 4 bases, J by 7 bases, and the region joining them spans 15 bases. The CDR3 starts with the cysteine, ends with the phenylalanine, and has 14 residues. CDR3 DNA is the only sequence kept; it has 42 bases, read in frame from the first base. Sequences LGHDT (CDR1) and YNNKEL (CDR2) are obtained from the germline V gene (reference sequence).